This T cell receptor beta chain derives from a study of prognosis after radiotherapy for stage I lung cancer. Across the whole study: There were around 15 patients with newly diagnosed primary stage I lung tumors and a few patients with oligometastatic NSCLC after surgical resection of the primary tumor.

Amplicons of TCR beta CDR3 were generated from genomic DNA by two-round multiplex PCR. Amplification during the initial PCR round employed primers specific to each TRBV and TRBJ gene. TCRdb reprocessed the multiplex PCR reads with MiXCR, giving one entry per CDR3 protein. The table has roughly 14,000 distinct CDR3 sequences, roughly 25% seen once. Germline CDR1 MDHEN, CDR2 SYDVKM. The CDR3 totals 15 residues. Trimming removed 6 bases from V and 8 bases from J; junction bases left unmatched: 7. The receptor comes from a donor aged 50 or older with non-small cell lung cancer. This specimen consisted of PBMCs, obtained before or after stereotactic body radiation therapy (not recorded which). The chain employs TRBV28 and TRBJ2-1, with TRBD2 matching 13 bases. In DNA, the CDR3 is TGTGCCAGCAGAAAACTAGCGGGAGGGCCGGATGAGCAGTTCTTC. This codes for CASRKLAGGPDEQFF.